What follows describes a single TCR beta chain. The antigen remains unidentified. The data were obtained in a study of T cells in Graves' hyperthyroidism and ophthalmopathy. Study-wide results and limits: With a median lead of approximately 6.4 months before onset, the model predicted ophthalmopathy. Blood also held most thyroid clonotypes expanded beyond 0.001.

V shed 4 bases and J 7 bases; nucleotides not matched to a gene: 7. Germline CDR1 and CDR2: DFQATT and SNEGSKA (reference sequence). The length of the CDR3 is 13 residues. The TCR beta CDR3 regions underwent amplification using RNA transcripts as the source. TCR CDR3 regions were first amplified by RT-PCR with HTBI primers. TCRdb analysed the multiplex PCR reads with MiXCR anew, one entry per CDR3 protein. This table has roughly 500,000 distinct CDR3 sequences, roughly 46% appearing once. The chain couples TRBV20-1 to TRBJ1-2; the match to TRBD1 covers 9 bases. The TCR sequence derives from an adult woman with Graves' disease, either hyperthyroidism or ophthalmopathy (not recorded which). Sample: peripheral blood or thyroid tissue (not recorded which). In DNA, the CDR3 is TGCAGTGCTATCGGGACAGGGCCGGGTGGCTACACCTTC. Amino acids: CSAIGTGPGGYTF.